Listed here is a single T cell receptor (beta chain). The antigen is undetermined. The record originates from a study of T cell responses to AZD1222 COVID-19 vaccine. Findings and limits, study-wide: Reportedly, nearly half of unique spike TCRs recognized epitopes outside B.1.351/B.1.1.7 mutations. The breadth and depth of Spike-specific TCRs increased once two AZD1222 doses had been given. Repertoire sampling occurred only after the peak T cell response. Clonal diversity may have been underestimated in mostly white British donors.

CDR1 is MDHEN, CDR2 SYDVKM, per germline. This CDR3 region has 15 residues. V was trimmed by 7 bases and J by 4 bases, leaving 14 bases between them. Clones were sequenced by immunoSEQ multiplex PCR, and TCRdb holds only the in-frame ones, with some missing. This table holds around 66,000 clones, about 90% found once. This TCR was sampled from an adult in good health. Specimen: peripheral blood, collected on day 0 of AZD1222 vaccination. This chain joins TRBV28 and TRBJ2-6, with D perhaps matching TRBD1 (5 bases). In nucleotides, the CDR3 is TGTGCCAGCACCCCTGGGGCGGCCGGGGCCAACGTCCTGACTTTC. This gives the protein CASTPGAAGANVLTF.